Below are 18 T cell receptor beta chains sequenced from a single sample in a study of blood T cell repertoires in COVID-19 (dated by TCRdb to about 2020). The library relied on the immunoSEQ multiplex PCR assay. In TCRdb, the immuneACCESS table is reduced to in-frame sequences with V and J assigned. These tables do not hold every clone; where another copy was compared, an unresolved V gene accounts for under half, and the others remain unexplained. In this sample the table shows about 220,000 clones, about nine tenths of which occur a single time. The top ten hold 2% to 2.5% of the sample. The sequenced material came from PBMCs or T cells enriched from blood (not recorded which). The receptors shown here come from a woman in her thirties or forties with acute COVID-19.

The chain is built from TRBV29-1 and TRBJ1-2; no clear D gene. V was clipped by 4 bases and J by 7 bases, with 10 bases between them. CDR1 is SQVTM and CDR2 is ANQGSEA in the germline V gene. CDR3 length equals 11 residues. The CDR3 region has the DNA TGCAGCGTTGGTTTCGCAGGTGGCTACACCTTC. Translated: CSVGFAGGYTF.

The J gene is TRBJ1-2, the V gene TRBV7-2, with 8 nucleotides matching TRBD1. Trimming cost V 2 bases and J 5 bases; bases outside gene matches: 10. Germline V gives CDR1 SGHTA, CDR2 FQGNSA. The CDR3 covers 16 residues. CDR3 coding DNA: TGTGCCAGCAGCTTAACACGGACAGGGAGCCGATATGGCTACACCTTC. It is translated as CASSLTRTGSRYGYTF.

DNA for the CDR3: TGTGCCAGCAGCCTTAAACGACTAGCGGGACCCCAAGAGACCCAGTACTTC. It is translated as CASSLKRLAGPQETQYF. The chain joins TRBV11-3 to TRBJ2-5; 11 bases line up with TRBD2. The CDR3 is 17 residues long. J gave up 1 base and V 5 bases, and 9 bases lay outside the gene matches. The germline gives CDR1 SGHNT, CDR2 YENEEA. Based on the CDR3 plus reference TRBV11-3 and TRBJ2-5, the full variable domain is EAGVVQSPRYKIIEKKQPVAFWCNPISGHNTLYWYLQNLGQGPELLIRYENEEAVDDSQLPKDRFSAERLKGVDSTLKIQPAELGDSAVYLCASSLKRLAGPQETQYFGPGTRLLVL.

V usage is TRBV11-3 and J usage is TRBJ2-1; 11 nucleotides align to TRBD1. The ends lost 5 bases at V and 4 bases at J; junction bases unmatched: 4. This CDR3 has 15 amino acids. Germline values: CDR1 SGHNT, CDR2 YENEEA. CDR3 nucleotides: TGTGCCAGCAGCAAGGGACAGGGGGGTTACAATGAGCAGTTCTTC. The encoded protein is CASSKGQGGYNEQFF.

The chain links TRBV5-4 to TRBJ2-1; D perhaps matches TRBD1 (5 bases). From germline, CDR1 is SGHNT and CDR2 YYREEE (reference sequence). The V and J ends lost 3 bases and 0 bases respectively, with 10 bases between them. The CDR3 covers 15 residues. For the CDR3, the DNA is TGTGCCAGCAGCTCCGACAGCCTCTCCTACAATGAGCAGTTCTTC. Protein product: CASSSDSLSYNEQFF.

CDR3 nucleotides: TGCAGCGTTGAGGCGGGGGGTTTCTACAATGAGCAGTTCTTC. Amino acids: CSVEAGGFYNEQFF. The rearrangement links TRBV29-1 to TRBJ2-1, with 8 bases lining up with TRBD2. The CDR3 is made up of 14 amino acids. V lost 3 bases to trimming and J lost 3 bases; unmatched junction nucleotides: 4. CDR1 is SQVTM and CDR2 is ANQGSEA in the germline V gene.

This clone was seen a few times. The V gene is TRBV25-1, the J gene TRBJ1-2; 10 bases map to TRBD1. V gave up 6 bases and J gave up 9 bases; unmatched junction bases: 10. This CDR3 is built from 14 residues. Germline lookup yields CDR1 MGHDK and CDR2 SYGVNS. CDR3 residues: CASRSQGQGKSYTF. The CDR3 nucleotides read TGTGCCAGCAGAAGCCAGGGACAGGGGAAGAGCTACACCTTC.

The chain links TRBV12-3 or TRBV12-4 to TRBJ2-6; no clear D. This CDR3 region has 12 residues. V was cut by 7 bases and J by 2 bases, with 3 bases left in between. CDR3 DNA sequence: TGTGCCAGCACCACTGGGGCCAACGTCCTGACTTTC. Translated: CASTTGANVLTF.

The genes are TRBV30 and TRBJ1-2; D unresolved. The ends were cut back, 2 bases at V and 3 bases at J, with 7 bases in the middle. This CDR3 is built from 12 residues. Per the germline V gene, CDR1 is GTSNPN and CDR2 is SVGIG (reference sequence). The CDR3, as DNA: TGTGCCTGGAGTTTGGGAGACTATGGCTACACCTTC. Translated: CAWSLGDYGYTF.

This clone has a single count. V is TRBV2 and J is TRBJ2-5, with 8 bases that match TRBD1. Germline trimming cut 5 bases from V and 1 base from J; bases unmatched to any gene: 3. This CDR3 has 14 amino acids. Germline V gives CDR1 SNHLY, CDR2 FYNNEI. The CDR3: CASSLDRGQETQYF. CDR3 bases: TGTGCCAGCAGTTTAGACAGGGGCCAAGAGACCCAGTACTTC.

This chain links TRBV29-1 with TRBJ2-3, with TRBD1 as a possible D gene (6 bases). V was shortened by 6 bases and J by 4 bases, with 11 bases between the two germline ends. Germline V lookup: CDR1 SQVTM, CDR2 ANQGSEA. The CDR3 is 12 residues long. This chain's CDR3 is CSVSTGSDTQYF. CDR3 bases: TGCAGCGTATCTACAGGGTCAGATACGCAGTATTTT.

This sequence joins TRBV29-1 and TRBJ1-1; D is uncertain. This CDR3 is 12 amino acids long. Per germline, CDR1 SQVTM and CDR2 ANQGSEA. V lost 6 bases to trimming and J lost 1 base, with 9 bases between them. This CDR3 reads CSVQEGNTEAFF. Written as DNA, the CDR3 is TGCAGCGTCCAGGAAGGGAACACTGAAGCTTTCTTT.

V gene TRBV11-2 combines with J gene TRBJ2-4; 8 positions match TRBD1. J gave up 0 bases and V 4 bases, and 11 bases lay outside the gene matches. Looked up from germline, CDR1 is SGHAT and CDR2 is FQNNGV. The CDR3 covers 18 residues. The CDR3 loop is CASSSGTGISLAKNIQYF. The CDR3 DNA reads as TGTGCCAGCAGCTCGGGGACAGGAATAAGCCTAGCCAAAAACATTCAGTACTTC. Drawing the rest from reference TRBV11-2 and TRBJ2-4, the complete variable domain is EAGVAQSPRYKIIEKRQSVAFWCNPISGHATLYWYQQILGQGPKLLIQFQNNGVVDDSQLPKDRFSAERLKGVDSTLKIQPAKLEDSAVYLCASSSGTGISLAKNIQYFGAGTRLSVL.

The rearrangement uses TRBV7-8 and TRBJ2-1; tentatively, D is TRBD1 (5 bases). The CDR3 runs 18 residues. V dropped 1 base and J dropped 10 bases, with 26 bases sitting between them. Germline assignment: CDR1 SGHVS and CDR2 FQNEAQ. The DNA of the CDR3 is TGTGCCAGCAGCTTAGTTTTAGAGCTAGGGGCAAGTTTTTGGGAGCAGTTCTTC. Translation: CASSLVLELGASFWEQFF.

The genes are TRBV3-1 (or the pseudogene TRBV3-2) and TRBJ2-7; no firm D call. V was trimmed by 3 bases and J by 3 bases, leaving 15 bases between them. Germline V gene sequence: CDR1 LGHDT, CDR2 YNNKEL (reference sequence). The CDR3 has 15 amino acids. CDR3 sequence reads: CASSQQETKIYEQYF. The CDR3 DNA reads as TGTGCCAGCAGCCAGCAGGAAACGAAAATCTACGAGCAGTACTTC.

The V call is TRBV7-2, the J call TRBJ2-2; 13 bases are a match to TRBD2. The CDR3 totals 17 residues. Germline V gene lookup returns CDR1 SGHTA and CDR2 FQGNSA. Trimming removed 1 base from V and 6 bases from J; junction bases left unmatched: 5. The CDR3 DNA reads TGTGCCAGCAGCTTAGGGGGGACTAGCGGGGTATCCGGGGAGCTGTTTTTT. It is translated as CASSLGGTSGVSGELFF.

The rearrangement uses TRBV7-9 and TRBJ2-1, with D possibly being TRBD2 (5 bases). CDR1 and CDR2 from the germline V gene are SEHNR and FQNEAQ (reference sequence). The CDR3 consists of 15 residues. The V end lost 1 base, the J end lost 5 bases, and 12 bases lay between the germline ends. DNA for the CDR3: TGTGCCAGCAGCTTAGACGGCACGAGGGACAATGAGCAGTTCTTC. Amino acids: CASSLDGTRDNEQFF. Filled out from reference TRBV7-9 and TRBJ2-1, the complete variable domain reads DTGVSQNPRHKITKRGQNVTFRCDPISEHNRLYWYRQTLGQGPEFLTYFQNEAQLEKSRLLSDRFSAERPKGSFSTLEIQRTEQGDSAMYLCASSLDGTRDNEQFFGPGTRLTVL.

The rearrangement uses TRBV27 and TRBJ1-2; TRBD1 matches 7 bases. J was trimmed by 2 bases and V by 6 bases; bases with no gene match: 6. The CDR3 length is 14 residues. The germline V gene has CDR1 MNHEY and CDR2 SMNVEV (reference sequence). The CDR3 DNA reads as TGTGCCAGCAGGACAGGGTCTCGCAACTATGGCTACACCTTC. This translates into CASRTGSRNYGYTF.